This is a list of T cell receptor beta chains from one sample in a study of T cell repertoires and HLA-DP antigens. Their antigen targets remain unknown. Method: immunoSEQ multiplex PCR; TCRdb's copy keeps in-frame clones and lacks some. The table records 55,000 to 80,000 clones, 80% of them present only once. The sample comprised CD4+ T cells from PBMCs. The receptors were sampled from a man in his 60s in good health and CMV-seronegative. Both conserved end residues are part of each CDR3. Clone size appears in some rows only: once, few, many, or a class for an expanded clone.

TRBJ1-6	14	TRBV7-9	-	CASSFGQNRSPLHF
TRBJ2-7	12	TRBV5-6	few	CASSLVGYEQYF
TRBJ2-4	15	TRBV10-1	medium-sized	CASTKSMDSLNIQYF
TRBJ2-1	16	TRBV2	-	CASSEGYFGKYRRQFF
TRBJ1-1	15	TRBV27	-	CASSPVEGWNTEAFF
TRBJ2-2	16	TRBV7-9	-	CASSLAFQRNTGELFF
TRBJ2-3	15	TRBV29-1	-	CSVQNGQGSTDTQYF
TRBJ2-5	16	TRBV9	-	CASSQRTSGGQETQYF
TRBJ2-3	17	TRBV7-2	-	CASSLVVSGMSTDTQYF
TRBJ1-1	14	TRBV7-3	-	CASSLNPTGAEAFF
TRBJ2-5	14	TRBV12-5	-	CASGPPTGKETQYF
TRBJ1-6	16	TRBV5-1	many	CASSLRPQGDNSPLHF
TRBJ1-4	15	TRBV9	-	CASSVGGRRNEKLFF
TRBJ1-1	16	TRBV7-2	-	CASSLAPGQVNTEAFF
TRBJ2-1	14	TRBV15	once	CATSYSRSYNEQFF
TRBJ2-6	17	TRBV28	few	CASVSPHGGPGANVLTF
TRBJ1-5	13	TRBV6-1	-	CVAQGGANQPQHF
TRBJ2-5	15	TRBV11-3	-	CASSFGGTGKETQYF
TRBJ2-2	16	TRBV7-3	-	CASSSRGQGNTGELFF
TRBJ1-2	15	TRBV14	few	CASSRQGQANYGYTF
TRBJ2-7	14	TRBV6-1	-	CASSEAAPWDEQYF
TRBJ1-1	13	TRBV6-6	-	CASSYLVPGEAFF
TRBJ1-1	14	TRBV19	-	CASSIQGVNTEAFF
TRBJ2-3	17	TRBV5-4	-	CASSGGTGGPSTDTQYF
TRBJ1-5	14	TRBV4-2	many	CASSQDLGNQPQHF
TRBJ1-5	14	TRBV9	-	CASSAGNSNQPQHF
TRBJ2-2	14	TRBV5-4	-	CASRREGNTGELFF
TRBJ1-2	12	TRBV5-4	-	CASSSDTYGYTF
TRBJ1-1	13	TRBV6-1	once	CASSEDRRTEAFF
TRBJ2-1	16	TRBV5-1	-	CASSLEVAGGRNEQFF
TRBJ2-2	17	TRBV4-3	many	CASSQEGGRTGTGELFF